This T cell receptor beta chain emerged from a study of cytomegalovirus exposure and HLA in healthy donors. The PCR had 60 Vbeta and 13 Jbeta primers. Sequenced by immunoSEQ multiplex PCR; TCRdb stores in-frame clones only, minus some. The repertoire holds some 78,000 clones, about four fifths seen once, with about 30% in the top ten. Looked up from germline, CDR1 is WSHSY and CDR2 is SAAADI. The CDR3 totals 17 residues. V lost 0 bases, J lost 3 bases, and 6 bases stayed unmatched. Study-level points and caveats: TCR beta chain V- and J-gene trimming was linked, in a later analysis, to a missense variant in DCLRE1C. Sequencing probably produced one cluster of sequence variants that were highly shared.

This clone was seen once. Its specificity is unknown. The clonotype originates from a man aged 45 to 65 in good health and CMV-seropositive. This chain joins TRBV10-2 and TRBJ2-3; 10 bases map to TRBD2. The sample comprised PBMCs. The CDR3, as DNA: TGCGCCAGCAGTGAGTCGCGGTCTAGCGGGAGAACAGATACGCAGTATTTT. This gives the protein CASSESRSSGRTDTQYF.